The clone carrying this T cell receptor beta chain was counted a few times. Its antigen is undetermined. The data were taken from a study of T cell repertoires in ileal Crohn's disease. Study-level results: Endoscopy was done a median approximately seven months after surgery. Compared with non-smokers, active smokers at surgery showed more clonal expansions.

As for time point: neoterminal ileum biopsy at postoperative endoscopy, about 6 months after surgery. Measured with immunoSEQ multiplex PCR; TCRdb has only the in-frame clones, and not every one. The sample yields 8,000 to 10,000 clones, roughly 80% seen once. The sequenced sample consisted of ileal tissue. The receptor comes from an adult with Crohn's disease.

CDR3 sequence reads: CASSQAAGLYEQYF. The CDR3 DNA sequence: TGCGCCAGCAGCCAAGCCGCGGGACTCTACGAGCAGTACTTC. V and J are TRBV4-3 and TRBJ2-7; possibly TRBD2 for D (6 bases). Looked up from germline, CDR1 is LGHNA and CDR2 is YSLEER. This CDR3 has 14 residues. V was pared by 1 base and J by 3 bases, with 10 bases between.